This T cell receptor beta chain was recorded in a study of beta chain features in type 1 diabetes (dated by TCRdb to about 2018). Regarding the complete study: Mean age, gender distribution, total cell number and subset yield did not differ between patients and healthy donors. A total of 85 million to 140 million sorted cells were examined across all samples, and a strong correlation was observed between cell number per subset and RNA yield. Whereas all 30 or so donors provided naive and central memory subsets, regulatory and stem cell-like memory subsets were isolated from just 8 patients and roughly 8 healthy donors. In the study, recently diagnosed type 1 diabetes patients and matched healthy donors were compared on the TCRB repertoires of their sorted circulating CD4+ T cell subsets.

All of the isolated RNA was reverse transcribed with the High Capacity cDNA Reverse Transcription Kit, so expressed TCRB transcripts were sequenced. Naive, central memory and regulatory T cell samples underwent deep immunoSEQ sequencing, averaging approximately 3.5 million total reads per sample. After sorted cells were lysed in RLT buffer, RNA was extracted with DNase-treated RNeasy Micro or Mini kits, with the choice depending on cell number. Each cell subset was processed separately to prevent cross-contamination, with patient and healthy donor samples processed together. The immunoSEQ multiplex PCR was used to amplify TCRB sequences from cDNA, generating 87-bp fragments that spanned the CDR3 region. The amplicons were sequenced using the Illumina HiSeq platform. As for how the authors treated the data: Synthetic template baselines were used to correct PCR bias computationally, reads within Hamming distance 2 were collapsed, and singletons that could not be merged were discarded. Reads were aligned to IMGT to assign V, D and J genes, CDR3 length, and insertions or deletions at six rearrangement sites. Clonotype counts were normalized to sorted cell number within each subset before computing true diversity and Gini coefficients with the tcR R package. The overlap coefficient, calculated on TCRB nucleotide sequences, was used to measure repertoire sharing. As a proxy for the pre-selection repertoire, out-of-frame TCRB sequences from naive cells were analyzed. The clones in this table, taken by TCRdb from immuneACCESS, are in-frame only. Not every clone is retained; where verified, under half of the shortfall comes from an unresolved V gene, and the cause of the rest is unknown. V and J calls and clone size are those listed in that table; D and trimming were worked out from the DNA. This sample has 500,000 to 850,000 clones in its table, and roughly 13% of those were observed once. The ten biggest clones cover 0.035% to 0.04% of the sample.

This clone was found a few times. Its antigen remains unidentified. Per-base qualities were not stored, and no clone one base away is much larger. The germline V gene sets CDR1 to SGHVS and CDR2 to FNYEAQ. V is reduced by 5 bases and J by 3 bases, leaving a spacing of 17 bases between them. From cysteine to phenylalanine, the CDR3 is 16 amino acids long. Only CDR3 DNA remains: 48 bases, in frame from the first base. Each donor gave one peripheral blood draw, averaging approximately 110 mL, which was collected into heparinised tubes. Using a panel that included CD45RO, CCR7, CD25, CD127, CD95 and CD27, naive, central memory, regulatory and stem cell-like memory CD4+ T cells were sorted on a BD FACSAria II. Every sorted population had a purity above 95%. Right away, PBMCs were isolated by Lymphoprep density gradient centrifugation and were stained directly, with no culture step. Samples were stained and sorted in pairs, with one healthy donor and one patient per experiment, so that batch effects were minimized.

Results the study describes overall, beyond this receptor: PCR may preferentially amplify shorter templates, but because patient and control samples were amplified and corrected together, any resulting skew would affect both groups equally. The naive, central memory and regulatory TCRB repertoires appeared to resemble one another more closely among patients than among healthy donors. At VDJ recombination sites, type 1 diabetes patients had fewer insertions and more deleted nucleotides, which implies abnormalities in thymic rearrangement. In all four CD4+ subsets, TCRB CDR3 length was moderately but significantly shorter in type 1 diabetes patients. Because small numbers of individuals were included in the HLA sub-analyses, any influence of HLA type on TCRB rearrangement was left unresolved. Because cDNA rather than genomic DNA was sequenced, highly expressing activated cells could have been over-represented, although no difference in activation and CD3 levels was found between groups.

The chain couples TRBV7-6 to TRBJ2-1; the D gene cannot be resolved reliably. Input material: naive CD4+ T cells from blood. Read against the paper, the sample's cell subset or site label means: true naive CD4+ T cells. The source is a man aged 18 to 29 with type 1 diabetes. The bases read TGTGCCAGCAGCCCGACCGTTGGGCGCCTCTACAATGAGCAGTTCTTC. This gives the protein CASSPTVGRLYNEQFF.